This paragraph reports one TCR beta chain. Its antigen is not known. This specimen belongs to a study of blood T cells in healthy people across ages. General study results and limits: The lack of PBMC sorting stopped any conclusive naive versus antigen-experienced comparison.

The germline V and J ends were trimmed by 5 bases and 1 base, with 11 bases remaining between them. The V gene's germline CDR1 is LGHDT and CDR2 YNNKEL (reference sequence). The CDR3 covers 14 residues. A second PCR of 7 to 11 cycles used a sample-barcoded 5' primer and a J-beta primer mix. Every cDNA molecule carried a tag from a template-switch adaptor bearing 12 random nucleotides. TCRdb reanalysed the 5' RACE reads using MiXCR and keeps one entry per CDR3 protein. The data hold about 800,000 distinct CDR3 sequences, with roughly 60% observed a single time. The J gene is TRBJ1-1, the V gene TRBV3-1; D gene uncertain. The sequencing sample was made of blood. This clonotype was obtained from a man aged 30 to 39 in good health. CDR3 DNA sequence: TGTGCCAGCAGCTTCCTGGACCGGAACACTGAAGCTTTCTTT. This encodes CASSFLDRNTEAFF.